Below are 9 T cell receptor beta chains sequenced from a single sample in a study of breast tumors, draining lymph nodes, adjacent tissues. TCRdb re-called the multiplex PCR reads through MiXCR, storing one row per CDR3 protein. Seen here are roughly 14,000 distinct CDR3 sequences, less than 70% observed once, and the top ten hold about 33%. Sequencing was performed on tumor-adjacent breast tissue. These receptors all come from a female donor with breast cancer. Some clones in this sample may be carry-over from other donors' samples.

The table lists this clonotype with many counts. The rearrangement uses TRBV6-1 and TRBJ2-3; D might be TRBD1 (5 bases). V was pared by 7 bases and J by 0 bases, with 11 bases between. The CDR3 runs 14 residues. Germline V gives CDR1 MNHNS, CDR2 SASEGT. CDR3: CASTQGPSTDTQYF. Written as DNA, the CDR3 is TGTGCCAGCACGCAGGGCCCTAGCACAGATACGCAGTATTTT.

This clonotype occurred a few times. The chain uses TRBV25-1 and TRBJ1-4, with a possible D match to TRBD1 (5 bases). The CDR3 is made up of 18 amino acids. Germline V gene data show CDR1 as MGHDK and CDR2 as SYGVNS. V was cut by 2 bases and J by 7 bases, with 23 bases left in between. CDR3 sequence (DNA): TGTGCCAGCAGTGAACCGCTGCCCGACCAGAGGGGTAGTGAAAAACTGTTTTTT. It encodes CASSEPLPDQRGSEKLFF.

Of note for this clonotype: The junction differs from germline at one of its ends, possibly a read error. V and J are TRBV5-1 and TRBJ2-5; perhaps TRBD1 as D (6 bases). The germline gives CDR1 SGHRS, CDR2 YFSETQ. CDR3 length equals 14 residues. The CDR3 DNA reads TGCGCCAGCAGCGCCTGGACAGCTCAAGACACCCAGTACTTC. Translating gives CASSAWTAQDTQYF.

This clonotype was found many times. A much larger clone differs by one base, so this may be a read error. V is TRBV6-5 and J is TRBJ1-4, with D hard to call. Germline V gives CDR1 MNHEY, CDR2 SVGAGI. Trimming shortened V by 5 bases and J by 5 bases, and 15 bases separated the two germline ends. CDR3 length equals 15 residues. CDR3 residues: CASSPSYRANEKLFF. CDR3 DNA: TGTGCCAGCAGTCCCTCGTATAGGGCAAATGAAAAACTGTTTTTT.

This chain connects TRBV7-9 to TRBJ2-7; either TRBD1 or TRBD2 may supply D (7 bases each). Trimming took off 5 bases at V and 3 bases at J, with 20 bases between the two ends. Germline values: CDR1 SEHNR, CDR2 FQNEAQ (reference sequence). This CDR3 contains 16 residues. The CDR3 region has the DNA TGTGCCAGCAGCCCCTGGGGGGGGACAGAAAACTACGAGCAGTACTTC. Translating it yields CASSPWGGTENYEQYF. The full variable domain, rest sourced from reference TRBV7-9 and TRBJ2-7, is DTGVSQNPRHKITKRGQNVTFRCDPISEHNRLYWYRQTLGQGPEFLTYFQNEAQLEKSRLLSDRFSAERPKGSFSTLEIQRTEQGDSAMYLCASSPWGGTENYEQYFGPGTRLTVT.

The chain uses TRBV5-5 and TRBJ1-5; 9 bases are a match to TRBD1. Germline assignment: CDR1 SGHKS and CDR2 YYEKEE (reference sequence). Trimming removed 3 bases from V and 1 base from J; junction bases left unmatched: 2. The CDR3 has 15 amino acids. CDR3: CASSWGQGSNQPQHF. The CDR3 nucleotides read TGTGCCAGCAGCTGGGGACAGGGAAGCAATCAGCCCCAGCATTTT.

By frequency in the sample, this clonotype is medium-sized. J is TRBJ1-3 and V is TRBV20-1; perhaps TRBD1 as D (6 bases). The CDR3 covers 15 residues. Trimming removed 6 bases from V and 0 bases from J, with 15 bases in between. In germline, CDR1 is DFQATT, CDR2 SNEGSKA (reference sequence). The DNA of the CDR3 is TGCAGTGCGATGACCACAGGGCGCTCTGGAAACACCATATATTTT. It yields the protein CSAMTTGRSGNTIYF.

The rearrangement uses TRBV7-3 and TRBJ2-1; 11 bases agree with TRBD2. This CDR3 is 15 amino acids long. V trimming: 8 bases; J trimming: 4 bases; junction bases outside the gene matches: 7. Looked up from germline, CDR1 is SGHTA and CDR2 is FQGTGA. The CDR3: CASHPTSGVYNEQFF. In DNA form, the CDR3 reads TGTGCCAGCCACCCGACTAGCGGGGTATACAATGAGCAGTTCTTC.

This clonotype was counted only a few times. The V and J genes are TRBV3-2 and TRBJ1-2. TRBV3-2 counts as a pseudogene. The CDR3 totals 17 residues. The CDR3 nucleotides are TGCGCCGGCGGCCAAGCTAGGTCCGAAACACCTAACTATGGCTACACCTTC. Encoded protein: CAGGQARSETPNYGYTF.